The clone carrying this T cell receptor beta chain was detected only once. The data are from a study of blood T cell repertoires in COVID-19. For the study at large: Acute-phase and convalescent COVID-19 samples originated in the United States, Italy and Spain. In each case, the material was cDNA or gDNA derived from T cells, B-cell-depleted T cells, or PBMCs.

The germline V gene encodes CDR1 SGHDT and CDR2 YYEEEE. The ends were cut back, 0 bases at V and 0 bases at J, with 11 bases in the middle. The CDR3 is 16 amino acids. Original methodology: Researchers report that nucleated cell counts were estimated from reference gene primer amplification. Profiling relied on immunoSEQ multiplex PCR, and the TCRdb table lists in-frame clones only, not all of them. That table is the source of V, J and clone size, and D and trimming were worked out from the DNA. The data hold under 50,000 clones, with over 80% observed a single time. The TCR was taken from a woman between 40 and 50 years old with acute or convalescent COVID-19. Sequenced: peripheral blood. The chain couples TRBV5-6 to TRBJ2-3, with a tentative D call TRBD1 (5 bases). The CDR3 region has the DNA TGTGCCAGCAGCTTGGGTCAGGGTTATAGCACAGATACGCAGTATTTT. It codes for CASSLGQGYSTDTQYF.